The clone carrying this T cell receptor (beta chain) was recorded many times. Its antigen is still unknown. The data originate from a study of identical twins. Using its own MiXCR run on the 5' RACE reads, TCRdb lists one record per CDR3 protein. The repertoire holds about 570,000 distinct CDR3 sequences, with nearly 10% as singletons. CDR3 length equals 15 residues. CDR1 is KGHDR and CDR2 is SFDVKD in the germline V gene. The V and J ends lost 5 bases and 2 bases respectively, with 14 bases between them. Study findings and constraints: It was cross-sectional statistical analysis, not following the same donors, that the conclusions relied on.

These same records also appear under a second study, on yellow fever vaccine responses in identical twins.

This receptor was taken from a woman aged 18-29 years in good health. The V gene is TRBV24-1, the J gene TRBJ2-5; D assignment may be TRBD1 or TRBD2 (5 bases each). The specimen was PBMCs. The CDR3 is CATSGGPGPQETQYF. The CDR3 nucleotides are TGTGCCACCAGTGGGGGCCCGGGACCTCAAGAGACCCAGTACTTC.